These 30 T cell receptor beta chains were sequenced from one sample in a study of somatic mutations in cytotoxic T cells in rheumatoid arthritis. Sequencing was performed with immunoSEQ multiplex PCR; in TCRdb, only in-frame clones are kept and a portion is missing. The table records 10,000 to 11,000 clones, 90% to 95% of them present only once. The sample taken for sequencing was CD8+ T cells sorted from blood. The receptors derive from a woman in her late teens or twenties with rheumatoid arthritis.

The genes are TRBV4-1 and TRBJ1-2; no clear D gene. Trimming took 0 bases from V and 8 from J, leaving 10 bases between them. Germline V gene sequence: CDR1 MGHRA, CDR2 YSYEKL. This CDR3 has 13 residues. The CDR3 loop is CASSQDGVPGYTF. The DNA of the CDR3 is TGCGCCAGCAGCCAAGACGGGGTACCCGGCTACACCTTC.

In DNA, the CDR3 is TGTGCTAGTGGTCCGGGGTGGGAGCAGTACTTC. Its translation is CASGPGWEQYF. The chain couples TRBV12-5 to TRBJ2-7; perhaps TRBD2 as D (5 bases). The CDR3 has 11 amino acids. V was clipped by 5 bases and J by 7 bases, with 9 bases between them. Germline V lookup: CDR1 LGHNT, CDR2 FRNRAP.

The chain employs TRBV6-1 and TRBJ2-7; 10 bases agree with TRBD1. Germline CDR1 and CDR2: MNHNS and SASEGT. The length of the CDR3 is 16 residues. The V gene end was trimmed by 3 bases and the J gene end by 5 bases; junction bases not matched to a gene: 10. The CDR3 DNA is TGTGCCAGCAGTGACGGCTTCGACAGGGGGCTGGACGAGCAGTACTTC. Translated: CASSDGFDRGLDEQYF.

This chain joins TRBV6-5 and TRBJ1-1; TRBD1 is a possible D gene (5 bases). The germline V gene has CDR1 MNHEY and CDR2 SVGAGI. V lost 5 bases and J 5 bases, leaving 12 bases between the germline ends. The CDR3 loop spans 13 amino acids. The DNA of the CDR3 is TGTGCCAGCAGTGCAGGGTACGGAACTGAAGCTTTCTTT. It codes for CASSAGYGTEAFF.

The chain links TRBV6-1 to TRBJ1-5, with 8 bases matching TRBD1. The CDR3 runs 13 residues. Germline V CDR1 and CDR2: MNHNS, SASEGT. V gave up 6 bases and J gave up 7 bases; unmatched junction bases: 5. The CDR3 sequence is CASRDREEQPQHF. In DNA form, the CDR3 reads TGTGCCAGCAGGGACAGGGAGGAGCAGCCCCAGCATTTT.

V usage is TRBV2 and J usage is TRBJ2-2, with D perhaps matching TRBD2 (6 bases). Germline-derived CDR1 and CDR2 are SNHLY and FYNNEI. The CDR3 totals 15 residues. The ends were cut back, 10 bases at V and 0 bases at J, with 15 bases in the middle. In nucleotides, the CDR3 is TGTGCCATCTCTCGGGGGATAACGAACACCGGGGAGCTGTTTTTT. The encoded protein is CAISRGITNTGELFF.

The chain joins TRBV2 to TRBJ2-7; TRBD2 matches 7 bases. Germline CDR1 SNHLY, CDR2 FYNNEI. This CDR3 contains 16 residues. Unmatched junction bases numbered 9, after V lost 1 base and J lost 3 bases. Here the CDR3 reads CASSEGGAGEGYEQYF. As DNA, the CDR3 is TGTGCCAGCAGTGAAGGAGGTGCGGGAGAAGGCTACGAGCAGTACTTC.

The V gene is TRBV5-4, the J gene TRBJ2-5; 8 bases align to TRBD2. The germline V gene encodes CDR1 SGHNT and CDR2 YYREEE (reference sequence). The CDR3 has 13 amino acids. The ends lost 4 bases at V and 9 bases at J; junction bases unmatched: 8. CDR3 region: CASSEAGDSSQYF. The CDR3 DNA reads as TGTGCCAGCAGCGAAGCGGGGGATTCGTCCCAGTACTTC.

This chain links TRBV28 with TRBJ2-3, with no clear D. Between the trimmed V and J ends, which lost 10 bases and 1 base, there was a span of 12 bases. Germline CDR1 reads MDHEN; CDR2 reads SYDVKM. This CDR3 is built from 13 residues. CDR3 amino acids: CATKLPGTDTQYF. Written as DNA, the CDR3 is TGTGCCACCAAGCTCCCTGGCACAGATACGCAGTATTTT.

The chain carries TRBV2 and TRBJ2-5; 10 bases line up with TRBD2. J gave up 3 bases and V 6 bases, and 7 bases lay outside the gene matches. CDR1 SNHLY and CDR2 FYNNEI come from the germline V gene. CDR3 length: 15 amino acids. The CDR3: CASSPTTSGEETQYF. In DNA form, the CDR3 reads TGTGCCAGCAGCCCCACCACTAGCGGGGAAGAGACCCAGTACTTC.

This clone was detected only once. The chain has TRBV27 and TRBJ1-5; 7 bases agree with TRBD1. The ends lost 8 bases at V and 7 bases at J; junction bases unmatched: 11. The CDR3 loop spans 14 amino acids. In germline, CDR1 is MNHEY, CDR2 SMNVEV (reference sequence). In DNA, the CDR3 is TGTGCCAGCGGTCCGCGAGGGGGCGGGCAGCCCCAGCATTTT. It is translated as CASGPRGGGQPQHF.

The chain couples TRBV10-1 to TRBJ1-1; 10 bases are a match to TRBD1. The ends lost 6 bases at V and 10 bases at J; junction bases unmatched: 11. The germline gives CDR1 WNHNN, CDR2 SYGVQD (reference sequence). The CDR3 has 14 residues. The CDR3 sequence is CASSRPGQGLAAFF. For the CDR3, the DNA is TGCGCCAGCAGCAGACCGGGACAGGGGCTGGCAGCTTTCTTT.

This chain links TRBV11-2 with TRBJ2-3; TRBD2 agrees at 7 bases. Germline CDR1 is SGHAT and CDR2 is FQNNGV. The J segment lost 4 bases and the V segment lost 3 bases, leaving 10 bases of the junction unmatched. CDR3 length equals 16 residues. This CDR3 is CASSLALAWKADTQYF. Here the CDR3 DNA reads TGTGCCAGCAGCTTGGCACTAGCGTGGAAGGCAGATACGCAGTATTTT.

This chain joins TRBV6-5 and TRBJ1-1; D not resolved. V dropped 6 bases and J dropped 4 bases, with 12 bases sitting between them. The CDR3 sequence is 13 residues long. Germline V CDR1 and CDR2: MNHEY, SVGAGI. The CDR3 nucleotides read TGTGCCAGCAGCCCTACCTTCCTCACTGAAGCTTTCTTT. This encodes CASSPTFLTEAFF.

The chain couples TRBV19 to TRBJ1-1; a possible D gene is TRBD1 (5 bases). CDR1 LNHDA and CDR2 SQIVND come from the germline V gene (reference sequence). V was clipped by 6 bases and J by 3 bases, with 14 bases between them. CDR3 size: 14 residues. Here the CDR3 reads CASSPAEGHTEAFF. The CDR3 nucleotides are TGTGCCAGTAGCCCGGCGGAGGGGCACACTGAAGCTTTCTTT. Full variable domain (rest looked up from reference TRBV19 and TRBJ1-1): DGGITQSPKYLFRKEGQNVTLSCEQNLNHDAMYWYRQDPGQGLRLIYYSQIVNDFQKGDIAEGYSVSREKKESFPLTVTSAQKNPTAFYLCASSPAEGHTEAFFGQGTRLTVV.

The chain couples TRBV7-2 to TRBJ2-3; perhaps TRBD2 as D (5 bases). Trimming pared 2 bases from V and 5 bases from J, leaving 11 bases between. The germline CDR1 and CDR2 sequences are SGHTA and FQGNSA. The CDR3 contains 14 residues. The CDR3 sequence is CASSLPRSGDTQYF. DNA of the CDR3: TGTGCCAGCAGCTTACCTCGCAGCGGAGATACGCAGTATTTT.

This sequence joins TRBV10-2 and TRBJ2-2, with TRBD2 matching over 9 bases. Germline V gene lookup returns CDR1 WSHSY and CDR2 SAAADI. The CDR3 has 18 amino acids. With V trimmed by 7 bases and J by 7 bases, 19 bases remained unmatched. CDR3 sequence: CASTGSVAGGPKDGELFF. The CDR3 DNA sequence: TGCGCCAGCACGGGTTCGGTGGCGGGGGGGCCGAAGGACGGGGAGCTGTTTTTT.

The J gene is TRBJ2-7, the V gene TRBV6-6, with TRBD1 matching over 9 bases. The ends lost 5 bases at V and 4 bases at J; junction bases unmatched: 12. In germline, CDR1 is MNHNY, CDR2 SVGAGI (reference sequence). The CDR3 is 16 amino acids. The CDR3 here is CASSKPPGQGPYEQYF. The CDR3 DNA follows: TGTGCCAGCAGTAAACCTCCGGGACAGGGACCGTACGAGCAGTACTTC.

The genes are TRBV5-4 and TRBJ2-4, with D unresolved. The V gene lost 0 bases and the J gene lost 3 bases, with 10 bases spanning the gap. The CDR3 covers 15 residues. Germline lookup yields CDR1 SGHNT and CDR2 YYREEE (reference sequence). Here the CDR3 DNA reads TGTGCCAGCAGCTTGGGTCCGGTCCACAAAAACATTCAGTACTTC. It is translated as CASSLGPVHKNIQYF.

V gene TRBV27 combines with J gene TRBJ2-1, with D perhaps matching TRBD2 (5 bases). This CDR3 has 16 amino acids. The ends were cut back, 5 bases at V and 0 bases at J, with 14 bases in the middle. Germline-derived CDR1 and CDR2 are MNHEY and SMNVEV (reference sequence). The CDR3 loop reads CASSPSTGSSYNEQFF. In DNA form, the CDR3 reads TGTGCCAGCAGTCCGTCGACGGGGAGCTCCTACAATGAGCAGTTCTTC.

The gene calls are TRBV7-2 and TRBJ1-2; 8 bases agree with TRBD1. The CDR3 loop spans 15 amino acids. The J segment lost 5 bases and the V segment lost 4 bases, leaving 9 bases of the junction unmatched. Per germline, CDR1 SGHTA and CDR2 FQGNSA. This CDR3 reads CASSSEGQGGYGYTF. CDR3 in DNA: TGTGCCAGCAGCTCGGAAGGACAGGGAGGGTATGGCTACACCTTC.

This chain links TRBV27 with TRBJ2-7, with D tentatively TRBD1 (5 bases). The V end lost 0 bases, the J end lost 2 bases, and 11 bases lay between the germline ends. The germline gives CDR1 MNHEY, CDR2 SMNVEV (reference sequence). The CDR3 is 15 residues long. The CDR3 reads CASSLSGRAAYEQYF. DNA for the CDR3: TGTGCCAGCAGTTTATCTGGCAGGGCCGCCTACGAGCAGTACTTC.

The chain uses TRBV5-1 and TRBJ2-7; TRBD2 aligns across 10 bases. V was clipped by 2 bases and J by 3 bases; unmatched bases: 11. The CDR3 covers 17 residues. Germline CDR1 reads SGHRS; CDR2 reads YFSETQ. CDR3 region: CASSFRTGTSAVYEQYF. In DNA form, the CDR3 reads TGCGCCAGCAGCTTTCGGACCGGGACTAGCGCGGTCTACGAGCAGTACTTC.

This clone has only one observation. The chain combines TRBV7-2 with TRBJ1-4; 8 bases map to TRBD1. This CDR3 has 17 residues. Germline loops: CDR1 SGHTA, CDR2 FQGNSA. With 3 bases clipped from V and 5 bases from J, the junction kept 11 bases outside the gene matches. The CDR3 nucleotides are TGTGCCAGCAGCTTCTTATGGGGTGGACAGGGAAATGAAAAACTGTTTTTT. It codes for CASSFLWGGQGNEKLFF.

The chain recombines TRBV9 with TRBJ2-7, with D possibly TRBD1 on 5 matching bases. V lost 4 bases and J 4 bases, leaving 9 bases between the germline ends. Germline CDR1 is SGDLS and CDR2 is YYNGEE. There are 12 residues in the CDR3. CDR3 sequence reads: CASSQGDYEQYF. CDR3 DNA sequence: TGTGCCAGCAGCCAGGGTGATTACGAGCAGTACTTC.

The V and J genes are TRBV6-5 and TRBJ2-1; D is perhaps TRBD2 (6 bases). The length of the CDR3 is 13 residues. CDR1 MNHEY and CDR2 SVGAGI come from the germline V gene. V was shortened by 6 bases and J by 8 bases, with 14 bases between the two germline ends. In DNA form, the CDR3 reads TGTGCCAGCAGGCCAGACTGGGGGGATGAGCAGTTCTTC. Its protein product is CASRPDWGDEQFF.

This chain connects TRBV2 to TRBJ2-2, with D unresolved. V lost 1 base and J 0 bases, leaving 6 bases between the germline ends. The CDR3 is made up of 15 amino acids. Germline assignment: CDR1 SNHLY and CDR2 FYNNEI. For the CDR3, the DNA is TGTGCCAGCAGTGAAGGTCCCGCGAACACCGGGGAGCTGTTTTTT. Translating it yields CASSEGPANTGELFF.

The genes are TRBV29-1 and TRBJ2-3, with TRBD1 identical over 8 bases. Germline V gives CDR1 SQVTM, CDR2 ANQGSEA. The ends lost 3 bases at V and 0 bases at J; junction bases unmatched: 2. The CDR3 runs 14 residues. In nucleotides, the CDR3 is TGCAGCGTTGAGAGGACAGGGAGCACAGATACGCAGTATTTT. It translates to CSVERTGSTDTQYF.

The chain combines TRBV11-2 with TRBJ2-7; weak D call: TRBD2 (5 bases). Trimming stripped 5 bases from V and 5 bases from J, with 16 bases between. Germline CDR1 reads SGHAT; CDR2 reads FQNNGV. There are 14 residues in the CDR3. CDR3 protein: CASSPSGVWHEQYF. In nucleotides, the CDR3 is TGTGCCAGCAGCCCCTCCGGGGTTTGGCACGAGCAGTACTTC.

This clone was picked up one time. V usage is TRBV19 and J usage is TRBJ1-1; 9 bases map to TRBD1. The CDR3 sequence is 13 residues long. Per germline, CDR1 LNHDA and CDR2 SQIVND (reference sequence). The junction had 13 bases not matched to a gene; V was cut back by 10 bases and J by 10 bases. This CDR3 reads CAIGDRGAVGAFF. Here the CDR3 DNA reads TGTGCCATTGGCGACAGGGGGGCCGTCGGAGCTTTCTTT.